The text below deals with one T cell receptor beta chain. What it binds is unknown. The data were obtained in a study of Ad26.COV2.S vaccination and SARS-CoV-2 variants. Turning to the study itself: Donor was in the COV1001 Ad26.COV2.S trial arm. Study-level results: CD8+ and CD4+ T cells specific for spike reportedly responded with substantial breadth after vaccination. Participants in the vaccine arm had higher spike-specific TCR breadth; placebo recipients had lower.

The treatment here: approximately 18 received Ad26.COV2.S at low or high dose, single or two shots; about 5 received placebo; per-sample allocation not given. After the first vaccine or placebo injection, samples were drawn on day 63. Libraries were prepared by immunoSEQ multiplex PCR; TCRdb keeps only in-frame clonotypes and omits some of them. The profile shows 360,000 or so clones, about 89% of them singletons. The V and J ends lost 7 bases and 9 bases, in that order; junction bases with no gene match: 9. CDR1 is MNHEY and CDR2 is SVGAGI in the germline V gene. The CDR3 is 12 amino acids. The sequencing here drew on peripheral blood, taken in a trial of Ad26.COV2.S vaccine versus placebo. The receptor's source is a person between 18 and 65 years old who received the Ad26.COV2.S COVID-19 vaccine or a placebo. The chain uses TRBV6-5 and TRBJ2-7; the match to TRBD2 covers 7 bases. The CDR3 DNA is TGTGCCAGCACACACGAAGCGGGGATGCAGTACTTC. Protein: CASTHEAGMQYF.